This T cell receptor beta chain came from a study of beta chain features in type 1 diabetes. In the study overall: The patient and healthy donor groups were comparable for age, gender and cell yields.

CDR1 and CDR2 from the germline V gene are LNHDA and SQIVND (reference sequence). This CDR3 contains 14 residues. Losses at the gene ends were 4 bases for V and 13 bases for J; bases not matched to a gene: 10. Sorting based on CD45RO/CCR7/CD25/CD127/CD95/CD27 separated CD4+ naive, central memory, regulatory and stem cell-like memory cells. Without exception, sorted populations had purity beyond 95%. The study reverse transcribed the entire isolated RNA, so it sequenced expressed TCRB transcripts. Profiled with immunoSEQ multiplex PCR; TCRdb holds only in-frame clones, not every one. Of roughly 700,000 clones listed, around an eighth are singletons. The sample holds a few counts of this clone. The antigen is not known. Broader study findings: Among patients with Type 1 diabetes, TCRB CDR3s were moderately but significantly shorter in every one of the four CD4+ subsets. Unsettled here was the matter of whether HLA type influences TCRB rearrangement.

This receptor was taken from a young man with type 1 diabetes. The rearrangement links TRBV19 to TRBJ1-5; 10 bases line up with TRBD1. Input material: naive CD4+ T cells from blood. This chain's CDR3 is CASSTGTGVVSQHF. The CDR3 coding sequence is TGTGCCAGTAGTACCGGGACAGGGGTCGTTTCTCAGCATTTT.